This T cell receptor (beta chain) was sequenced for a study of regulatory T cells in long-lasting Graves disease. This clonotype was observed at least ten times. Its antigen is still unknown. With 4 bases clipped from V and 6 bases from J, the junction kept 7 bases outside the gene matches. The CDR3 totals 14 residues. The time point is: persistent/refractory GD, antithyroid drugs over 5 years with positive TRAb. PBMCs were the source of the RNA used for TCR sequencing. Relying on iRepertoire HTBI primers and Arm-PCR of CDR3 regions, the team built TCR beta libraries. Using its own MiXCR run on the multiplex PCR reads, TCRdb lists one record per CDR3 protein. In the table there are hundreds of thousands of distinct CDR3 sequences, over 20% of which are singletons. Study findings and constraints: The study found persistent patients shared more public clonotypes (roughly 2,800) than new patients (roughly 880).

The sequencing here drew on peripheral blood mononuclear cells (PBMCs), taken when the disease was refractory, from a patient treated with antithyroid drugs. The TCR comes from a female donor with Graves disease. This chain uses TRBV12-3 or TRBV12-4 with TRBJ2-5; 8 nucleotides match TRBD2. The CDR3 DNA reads TGTGCCAGCAGTTCACGGCGGGAGGCACAGACCCAGTACTTC. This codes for CASSSRREAQTQYF.